The 20 T cell receptor beta chains below come from one sample, sequenced in a study of siplizumab effects on memory and regulatory T cells. Data came from immunoSEQ multiplex PCR; TCRdb stores just in-frame clones and leaves some out. The sample comprises around 99,000 clones, around 92% of which are singletons, and roughly 0.75% rests with the top ten. The sample consisted of Tregs sorted from blood. The receptor set was obtained from a human donor in good health.

The rearrangement links TRBV29-1 to TRBJ2-1; a weak D match, TRBD2 (6 bases). CDR1 is SQVTM and CDR2 is ANQGSEA in the germline V gene. The CDR3 totals 15 residues. Deletions cut 6 bases from V and 4 bases from J, with 19 bases between. The CDR3 DNA sequence: TGCAGCGTGGGGGGAGGTCGCGGGAATTACAATGAGCAGTTCTTC. Translation gives CSVGGGRGNYNEQFF.

The V call is TRBV19, the J call TRBJ2-6, with TRBD1 matching over 8 bases. The CDR3 runs 18 residues. Germline V CDR1 and CDR2: LNHDA, SQIVND (reference sequence). The ends lost 4 bases at V and 4 bases at J; junction bases unmatched: 12. The CDR3 here is CASSSWLSGGLGANVLTF. Written as DNA, the CDR3 is TGTGCCAGTAGTAGTTGGCTGTCAGGGGGCCTGGGGGCCAACGTCCTGACTTTC.

The chain carries TRBV11-1 and TRBJ2-5; D gene ambiguous. Germline V CDR1 and CDR2: SGHAT, FQDESV (reference sequence). The V and J ends lost 1 base and 3 bases respectively, with 9 bases between them. This CDR3 has 14 amino acids. Written as DNA, the CDR3 is TGTGCCAGCAGCTTAGTATCAGGAGAAGAGACCCAGTACTTC. Its translation is CASSLVSGEETQYF.

The chain couples TRBV5-4 to TRBJ2-4, with 7 bases that match TRBD2. This CDR3 has 15 residues. V was clipped by 1 base and J by 0 bases; unmatched bases: 1. In germline, CDR1 is SGHNT, CDR2 YYREEE (reference sequence). The CDR3 region is CASSLTGGAKNIQYF. CDR3 coding DNA: TGTGCCAGCAGCTTGACGGGAGGAGCCAAAAACATTCAGTACTTC.

The genes are TRBV30 and TRBJ2-7; either TRBD1 or TRBD2 may supply D (5 bases each). Germline V gene data show CDR1 as GTSNPN and CDR2 as SVGIG (reference sequence). The CDR3 contains 19 residues. The V end lost 0 bases, the J end lost 2 bases, and 26 bases lay between the germline ends. The CDR3 coding sequence is TGTGCCTGGAGTGTACTGGGTCCTCCCGGGGCCCATCAAACCTACGAGCAGTACTTC. This encodes CAWSVLGPPGAHQTYEQYF.

The chain combines TRBV27 with TRBJ1-1; weak D call: TRBD1 (6 bases). Germline V gene sequence: CDR1 MNHEY, CDR2 SMNVEV (reference sequence). The CDR3 contains 14 residues. The V end was cut by 2 bases, the J end by 3 bases, with 10 bases between. The CDR3 loop is CASSLVGGYTEAFF. The CDR3, as DNA: TGTGCCAGCAGTTTAGTTGGGGGCTACACTGAAGCTTTCTTT.

The chain combines TRBV2 with TRBJ2-2; 10 bases line up with TRBD1. Trimming at V came to 8 bases and at J to 3 bases, leaving 6 bases not matched to a gene. This CDR3 is 15 amino acids long. CDR1 is SNHLY and CDR2 is FYNNEI in the germline V gene. The DNA for the CDR3 is TGTGCCAGCTGTCGACAGGGGGCCGACACCGGGGAGCTGTTTTTT. The encoded protein is CASCRQGADTGELFF.

The CDR3 region is CASSRGASGTNTDTQYF. The CDR3 DNA sequence: TGTGCCAGCAGCAGAGGAGCCTCCGGGACTAACACAGATACGCAGTATTTT. The chain joins TRBV11-3 to TRBJ2-3; 7 bases are shared with TRBD2. J gave up 2 bases and V 5 bases, and 13 bases lay outside the gene matches. The germline CDR1 and CDR2 sequences are SGHNT and YENEEA. The CDR3 runs 17 residues.

By share, this clone ranks as medium-sized. The chain has TRBV5-4 and TRBJ2-2, with D maybe TRBD1 (6 bases). This CDR3 has 14 residues. From germline, CDR1 is SGHNT and CDR2 YYREEE (reference sequence). The V end lost 4 bases, the J end lost 5 bases, and 12 bases lay between the germline ends. CDR3 sequence reads: CASSLQGWTGELFF. CDR3 DNA: TGTGCCAGCAGCCTACAGGGTTGGACCGGGGAGCTGTTTTTT.

The V gene is TRBV5-4, the J gene TRBJ2-2; D is unresolved. This CDR3 spans 16 amino acids. Trimming stripped 3 bases from V and 2 bases from J, with 14 bases between. Germline V CDR1 and CDR2: SGHNT, YYREEE (reference sequence). The CDR3 DNA sequence: TGTGCCAGCAGCTCTGGCAGCGTACCTAACACCGGGGAGCTGTTTTTT. Its protein is CASSSGSVPNTGELFF.

The genes are TRBV5-6 and TRBJ1-3; TRBD1 might be the D (6 bases). The CDR3 runs to 16 residues. V shed 0 bases and J shed 0 bases, with 10 bases lying between them. Germline CDR1 is SGHDT and CDR2 is YYEEEE. CDR3 coding DNA: TGTGCCAGCAGCTTGGCCGGGGGCGGCTCTGGAAACACCATATATTTT. Translated: CASSLAGGGSGNTIYF.

J is TRBJ2-5 and V is TRBV15, with 7 bases lining up with TRBD1. The CDR3 totals 13 residues. CDR1 and CDR2 (germline): LNHNV, YYDKDF (reference sequence). The V gene end was trimmed by 1 base and the J gene end by 10 bases; junction bases not matched to a gene: 6. The CDR3 here is CATSRGDRSNQYF. CDR3 nucleotide sequence: TGTGCCACCAGCAGAGGGGACAGATCAAACCAGTACTTC.

J is TRBJ1-1 and V is TRBV5-6; possible D gene TRBD1, 6 bases. Between the trimmed V and J ends, which lost 4 bases and 5 bases, there was a span of 18 bases. The CDR3 spans 15 residues. Germline V gene sequence: CDR1 SGHDT, CDR2 YYEEEE. The CDR3 DNA follows: TGTGCCAGCAGCAAGAGACAGGCGCTGAGGACTGAAGCTTTCTTT. Its translation is CASSKRQALRTEAFF.

This rearrangement joins TRBV7-2 to TRBJ1-5; D is ambiguous. V lost 5 bases to trimming and J lost 3 bases, with 11 bases between them. This CDR3 contains 14 residues. The germline V gene has CDR1 SGHTA and CDR2 FQGNSA. The CDR3 reads CASSPGRNNQPQHF. The CDR3 DNA reads as TGTGCCAGCAGCCCCGGGCGGAACAATCAGCCCCAGCATTTT.

CDR3 region: CASSQETGRIYEQYF. CDR3 DNA: TGTGCCAGCAGCCAGGAAACAGGGCGGATCTACGAGCAGTACTTC. The chain has TRBV4-2 and TRBJ2-7; weak D call: TRBD1 (6 bases). Trimming removed 3 bases from V and 3 bases from J, with 15 bases in between. This CDR3 is built from 15 residues. Per the germline V gene, CDR1 is LGHNA and CDR2 is YNFKEQ.

The V call is TRBV10-3, the J call TRBJ2-3, with D hard to call. In germline, CDR1 is ENHRY, CDR2 SYGVKD. CDR3 size: 15 residues. Between the trimmed V and J ends, which lost 3 bases and 0 bases, there was a span of 10 bases. DNA of the CDR3: TGTGCCATCAGTGATAACGGTCCTAGCACAGATACGCAGTATTTT. This translates into CAISDNGPSTDTQYF.

The chain employs TRBV5-4 and TRBJ2-1; TRBD1 aligns across 11 bases. J was trimmed by 7 bases and V by 3 bases; bases with no gene match: 6. The CDR3 has 15 amino acids. CDR1 is SGHNT, CDR2 YYREEE, per germline (reference sequence). For the CDR3, the DNA is TGTGCCAGCAGCTCGGGACAGGGGGTGGAGAATGAGCAGTTCTTC. Residues: CASSSGQGVENEQFF.

This chain uses TRBV10-3 with TRBJ2-2, with TRBD1 matching over 8 bases. Germline V gives CDR1 ENHRY, CDR2 SYGVKD. Trimming cost V 7 bases and J 0 bases; bases outside gene matches: 4. There are 15 residues in the CDR3. The CDR3 loop is CAINSGQANTGELFF. DNA for the CDR3: TGTGCCATCAATTCGGGACAGGCGAACACCGGGGAGCTGTTTTTT.

The CDR3: CASSQDTSQAVAGNTIYF. In DNA, the CDR3 is TGCGCCAGCAGCCAAGATACTAGTCAGGCAGTTGCTGGAAACACCATATATTTT. V gene TRBV4-1 combines with J gene TRBJ1-3; D remains ambiguous. Germline CDR1 and CDR2: MGHRA and YSYEKL. V gave up 0 bases and J gave up 2 bases, with 17 bases separating them. The CDR3 runs 18 residues.

The rearrangement uses TRBV19 and TRBJ1-5; TRBD1 agrees at 7 bases. The CDR3 is made up of 16 amino acids. CDR1 LNHDA and CDR2 SQIVND come from the germline V gene (reference sequence). Unmatched junction bases numbered 6, after V lost 4 bases and J lost 0 bases. CDR3 sequence: CASSRDSVFSNQPQHF. CDR3 in DNA: TGTGCCAGTAGTAGGGACAGTGTATTTAGCAATCAGCCCCAGCATTTT.